This T cell receptor beta chain comes out of a study of CD4 T cell repertoires in COVID-19. Profiling relied on immunoSEQ multiplex PCR, and the TCRdb table lists in-frame clones only, not all of them. The sample has tens of thousands of clones; under 90% are singletons. The V end lost 5 bases, the J end lost 5 bases, and 18 bases lay between the germline ends. Germline CDR1 and CDR2: WNHNN and SYGVQD (reference sequence). This CDR3 is built from 15 residues. No culture step preceded sequencing of the ex vivo isolated memory T cells. The sequence derives from a human donor who had COVID-19. The chain links TRBV10-1 to TRBJ2-5; no clear D. Sequenced here: CD4+ T cells from peripheral blood, sampled after recovery from COVID-19. The CDR3 DNA reads TGCGCCAGCAGTTCGAGTAAAGCCTTAGGGGAGACCCAGTACTTC. It encodes CASSSSKALGETQYF.